This T cell receptor (beta chain) originates from a study of cytomegalovirus exposure and HLA in healthy donors listed by TCRdb under 2017. For context, the study as a whole: An earlier analysis of several hundred of the donors reported about 250 Gb of sequence data and more than 90 million unique TCR beta sequences from 150 million to 200 million T cells. About 310 gigabases of sequencing data and approximately 80 million unique TCR sequences were included in an early release covering over 600 HLA-typed donors. Among the roughly 390 genotyped donors, more than 70% belonged to the genetic ancestry cluster associated with self-reported Caucasian donors. The aim of the study was to test whether cataloging public T cell receptors could identify signatures of past pathogen exposure. The study profiled the T cell repertoires of 550 to 700 subjects by immunosequencing and related them to cytomegalovirus serostatus. A separate validation cohort of 100 to 150 different subjects was used in addition to the 666-subject first cohort. To predict cytomegalovirus infection status, the study brought together high-throughput TCR immunosequencing, statistical association of individual TCRs with disease status, and machine learning. To study patterns of TCR occurrence, a later analysis re-analyzed previously published TCR beta repertoires from 666 donors and added high-resolution HLA genotyping. The later analysis used no new phenotypic data to find candidate immune exposures, relying instead on TCR beta sequences and their occurrence across donors. An earlier analysis of roughly 600 of the donors used high-throughput TCR beta sequencing to judge whether each TCR beta V gene segment behaved as functional or pseudogenic. Donor age, sex, ethnicity and CMV serostatus were collected together with the repertoire data. In a later genetic analysis, genome-wide SNP genotypes for about 55% of the 666 donors were used, and that subset was treated as a discovery cohort. All discovery cohort repertoires had been generated using a single sequencing platform. HLA typing included class I and class II loci at four-digit resolution. The number of typed donors differed by locus: 629-630 for A, B, C, DRB1 and DQB1; some 540 for DQA1; some 610 for DPA1; and around 470 for DPB1. Five DR-DQ haplotypes were handled as single units for association and clustering, since linkage in the cohort was strong. On average, around 240,000 unique TCR beta nucleotide sequences were sequenced per donor among fewer than 500 genotyped donors of the cohort, with 15% to 20% of those sequences being non-productive. Overall results and qualifications from the work: A further reported finding was that TCR beta sequences accurately predicted the HLA-A and HLA-B alleles for most subjects in the first cohort. The classifier was reported to diagnose cytomegalovirus status with high specificity and sensitivity in both the original cohort and the validation cohort. In a later analysis, 15,000 to 20,000 TCR beta sequences were associated with specific HLA alleles at a false discovery rate of 0.05. CMV serostatus was the only immune exposure information available for the cohort. A later analysis found that most CMV-associated TCR beta chains appeared HLA-restricted, with HLA associations seemingly driven largely by CMV exposure. The sequencing pipeline was judged likely to have produced a cluster of highly shared sequence variants as a technical artifact. Because HLA typing was missing for some donors at each locus, association tests included only the typed subset. In a later analysis, HLA-associated TCR beta chains showed more clonal expansion and lower generation probabilities than non-associated chains that were equally common. The 87-base-pair reads could not distinguish some IMGT-functional V segments, including TRBV6-2 and TRBV6-3, so those segments were excluded. Linkage disequilibrium might explain the correlated functional status among segregating V segments, but an unknown experimental factor could not be excluded. Strong co-occurrence of HLA alleles, especially DR and DQ, made assigning TCR associations to individual alleles difficult. The authors suggested that the approach could potentially be extended to other disease states and immunological phenotypes. In a later analysis, the rate of TCR association differed among HLA loci, with DRB1 alleles having the most associated TCRs and HLA-C alleles having the fewest. The presence/absence analyses assumed that sequencing depth was roughly uniform across donors, and that assumption may not be true. Across donors, most TCR sequences were observed very rarely, whereas some public TCRs were present in many individuals. The cohort was sequenced for TCR beta chains only, and without alpha or paired-chain data the features that could be detected were limited. An association between a missense DCLRE1C variant and V-gene and J-gene trimming of TCR beta chains was found in a later genetic analysis and replicated in an independent cohort. The study gave a list of about 160 TCR beta chains associated with cytomegalovirus. In vitro tests confirmed that a few of the cytomegalovirus-associated TCR beta chains recognize cytomegalovirus antigens. Compared with the roughly 670-donor mean, donors in an Asian-associated ancestry cluster had fewer N-insertions in productive TCRs, according to a later genetic analysis. The earlier analysis of fewer than 750 of the donors excluded roughly 16 rarely observed V segments, including chromosome 9 orphons, because counts were too low. In an earlier analysis of some 500 of the donors, most TCR beta V segments appeared in productive rearrangements about 90% or about 30% of the time, broadly matching IMGT annotations. A later analysis reported that several top co-occurrence clusters appeared linked to parvovirus B19, influenza, CMV and Epstein-Barr virus.

Libraries were prepared through the immunoSEQ multiplex PCR assay. For the multiplex PCR, a mixture combining 60 forward primers for TCR Vbeta segments and 13 reverse primers for TCR Jbeta segments was used. The CDR3 region of rearranged TCR beta genes was amplified from genomic DNA with a multiplex PCR assay. The Illumina HiSeq System was used to sequence the amplified TCR beta libraries as 87-base-pair reads. Concerning the study's data processing: Across the roughly 600 repertoires, a later analysis counted 78 million or so unique TCR beta chains, roughly 11 million of which were shared by at least two donors. Raw reads were error-corrected and collapsed into unique sequences by a nearest-neighbor algorithm in which closely related sequences were merged to remove PCR and sequencing errors. V, D and J gene segments were assigned by aligning CDR3 sequences to IMGT reference sequences. Each retained sequence needed at least a six-nucleotide match to both a V gene segment and a J gene segment. A rearrangement was called productive if the CDR3 had no stop codons and remained in frame with V and J, and every other rearrangement was called non-productive. Following IMGT convention, CDR3 was defined as the stretch from the second conserved V-encoded cysteine up to the conserved J-encoded phenylalanine. In an earlier analysis of approximately 590 of the donors, sequences lacking an unambiguous match to a single V gene segment were excluded. In an earlier analysis of 587 of the donors, a V segment was called functional when productive rearrangements were above 56.7%, and segregating when the standard deviation between donors exceeded 5%. A statistical classification framework was built to diagnose cytomegalovirus status from the catalog of TCR beta chain sequences. A later analysis assigned V and J genes by comparing TCR nucleotide sequences with IMGT/GENE-DB human TR gene sequences. The TCRdist pipeline was used in a later analysis to assign CDR3 sequences and most-parsimonious VDJ recombination scenarios. A later analysis defined each TCR beta chain by its CDR3 amino acid sequence plus V-gene family, and excluded reads lacking a unique V-gene family. In a later analysis, 500 to 700 highly shared, low-generation-probability nucleotide sequences were removed to address suspected cross-contamination and a sequencing artifact. In a later analysis, a clonal expansion index was calculated for each public chain from normalized within-repertoire ranks of inferred template counts. In a later analysis, generation probabilities were computed with a VDJ recombination model fitted to out-of-frame rearrangements, and the resulting probabilities were checked against IGoR. Hypergeometric tests were used in a later analysis to score TCR-TCR, TCR-HLA and TCR-CMV co-occurrence, with a repertoire-size bias correction applied to the TCR pairs. To estimate false discovery rates, a later analysis permuted the HLA or CMV assignments 20 times. In a later analysis, co-occurring TCRs were grouped with DBSCAN, and TCRdist sequence similarity was added when clustering was performed within HLA-allele-positive subsets. Co-occurrence clustering excluded repertoires with fewer than 30,000 or more than 120,000 public chains, plus five with anomalous nucleotide sharing. TCRdb took this table from immuneACCESS and kept in-frame rearrangements with V and J called. Such tables lack part of the clones; where checked against another copy, unresolved V genes explain under half of the gap, and the rest is unexplained. V and J calls and clone size are those listed in that table; D and trimming were worked out from the DNA. This sample comprises just under 65,000 clones, 80% of them detected only once. The biggest ten clones account for about 4.5% of the sample.

Via the germline V gene, CDR1 is SQVTM and CDR2 ANQGSEA. Relative to germline, V is missing 4 bases and J is missing 2 bases, with 6 bases of the junction outside any gene match. From cysteine to phenylalanine, the CDR3 is 15 amino acids long. Left in the record is the CDR3 DNA by itself, 45 bases read in frame from the first base. Concerning this clone itself: Its antigen specificity is not known. Base quality data are lacking; no much larger clone is found one base away.

The cohort was made up of several hundred healthy bone marrow donors. Cohort members were all nominally healthy when sampled, although unrecorded immune exposures were likely present. The donor tested CMV seronegative, placing the donor among the 350 to 400 seronegative members of the cohort. Each donor provided a peripheral blood sample, and peripheral blood mononuclear cells were used for TCR beta sequencing. Genomic DNA extraction from the blood cell samples was performed with the Qiagen DNeasy Blood Extraction Kit. The V and J genes are TRBV29-1 and TRBJ2-7; 12 bases in between match TRBD2. Specimen: PBMCs. The sequence was obtained from a woman between 25 and 40 years old in good health and CMV-seronegative. The CDR3 region has the sequence CSVGPTSGGTYEQYF. The nucleotides are TGCAGCGTTGGCCCGACTAGCGGGGGAACCTACGAGCAGTACTTC.